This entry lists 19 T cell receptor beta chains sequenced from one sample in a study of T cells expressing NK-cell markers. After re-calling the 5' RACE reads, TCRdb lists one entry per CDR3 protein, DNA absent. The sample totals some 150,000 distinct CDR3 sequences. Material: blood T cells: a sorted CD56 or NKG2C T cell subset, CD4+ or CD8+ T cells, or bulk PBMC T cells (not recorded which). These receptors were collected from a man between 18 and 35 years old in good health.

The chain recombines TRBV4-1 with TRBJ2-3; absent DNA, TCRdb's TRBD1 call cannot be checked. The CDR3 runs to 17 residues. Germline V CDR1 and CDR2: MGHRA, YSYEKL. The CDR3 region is CASSPTQITGATDTQYF.

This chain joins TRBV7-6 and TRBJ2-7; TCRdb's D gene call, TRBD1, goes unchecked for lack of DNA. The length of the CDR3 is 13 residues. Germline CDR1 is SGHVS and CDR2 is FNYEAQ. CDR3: CASRPGQAGEQYF.

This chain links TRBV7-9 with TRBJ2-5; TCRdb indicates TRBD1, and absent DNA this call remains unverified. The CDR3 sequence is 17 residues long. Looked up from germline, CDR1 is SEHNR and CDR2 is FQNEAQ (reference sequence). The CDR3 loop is CASSSPQGDRGQETQYF.

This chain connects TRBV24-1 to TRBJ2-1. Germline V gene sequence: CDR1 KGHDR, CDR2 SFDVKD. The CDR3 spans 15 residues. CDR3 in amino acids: CATSDLQSYGDEQFF.

The CDR3 loop reads CASSGGREFYEQYF. The rearrangement links TRBV5-1 to TRBJ2-7; with no DNA, the TCRdb D assignment of TRBD2 cannot be verified. The CDR3 contains 14 residues. Per germline, CDR1 SGHRS and CDR2 YFSETQ.

CDR3 in amino acids: CASSQLVAGGETQYF. The rearrangement links TRBV16 to TRBJ2-5; the D call of TRBD1 rests on TCRdb alone, since no DNA is present to check it. CDR3 length: 15 amino acids. Germline-derived CDR1 and CDR2 are KGHSY and FQNENV.

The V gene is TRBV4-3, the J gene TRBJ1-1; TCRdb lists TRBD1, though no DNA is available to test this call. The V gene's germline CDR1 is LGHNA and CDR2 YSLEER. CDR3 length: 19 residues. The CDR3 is CASSQETSVTGATNTEAFF.

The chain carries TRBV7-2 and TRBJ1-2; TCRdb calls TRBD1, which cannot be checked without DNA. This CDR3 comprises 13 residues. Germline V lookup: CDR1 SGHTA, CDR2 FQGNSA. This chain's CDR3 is CASSSGQVYGYTF. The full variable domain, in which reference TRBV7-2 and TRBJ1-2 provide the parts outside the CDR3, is GAGVSQSPSNKVTEKGKDVELRCDPISGHTALYWYRQSLGQGLEFLIYFQGNSAPDKSGLPSDRFSAERTGGSVSTLTIQRTQQEDSAVYLCASSSGQVYGYTFGSGTRLTVV.

The CDR3 spells CSARDLTTPTNEKLFF. This rearrangement joins TRBV20-1 to TRBJ1-4. CDR3 length equals 16 residues. Germline V lookup: CDR1 DFQATT, CDR2 SNEGSKA (reference sequence).

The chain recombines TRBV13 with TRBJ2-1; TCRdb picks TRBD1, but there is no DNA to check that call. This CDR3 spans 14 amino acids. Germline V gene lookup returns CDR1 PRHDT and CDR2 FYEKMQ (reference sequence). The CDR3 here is CASSPLDGHNEQFF.

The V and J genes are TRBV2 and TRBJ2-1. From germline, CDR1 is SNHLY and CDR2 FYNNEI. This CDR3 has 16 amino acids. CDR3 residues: CASSDPREDSYNEQFF.

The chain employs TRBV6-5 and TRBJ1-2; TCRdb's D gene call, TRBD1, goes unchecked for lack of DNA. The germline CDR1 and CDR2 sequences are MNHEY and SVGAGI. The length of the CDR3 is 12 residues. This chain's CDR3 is CASNGAGAGYTF.

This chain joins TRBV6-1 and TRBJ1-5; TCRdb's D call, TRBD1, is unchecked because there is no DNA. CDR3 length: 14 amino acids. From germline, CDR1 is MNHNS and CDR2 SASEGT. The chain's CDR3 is CASSEGGAGQPQHF.

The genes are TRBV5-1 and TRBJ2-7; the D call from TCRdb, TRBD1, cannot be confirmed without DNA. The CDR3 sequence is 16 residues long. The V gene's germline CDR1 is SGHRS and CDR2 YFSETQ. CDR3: CASSLASGTSSYEQYF.

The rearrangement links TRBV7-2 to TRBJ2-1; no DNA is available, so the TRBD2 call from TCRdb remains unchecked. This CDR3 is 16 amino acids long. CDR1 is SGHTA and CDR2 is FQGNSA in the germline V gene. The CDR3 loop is CASSLLVPSSYNEQFF.

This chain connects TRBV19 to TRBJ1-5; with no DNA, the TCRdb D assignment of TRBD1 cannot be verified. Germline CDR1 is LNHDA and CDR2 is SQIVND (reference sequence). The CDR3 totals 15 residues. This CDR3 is CASSFRQAANQPQHF.

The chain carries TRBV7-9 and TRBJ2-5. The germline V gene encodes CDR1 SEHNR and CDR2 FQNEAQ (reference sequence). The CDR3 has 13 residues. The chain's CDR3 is CASSLGAVVTQYF.

CDR3 in amino acids: CASEGGSTEAFF. This chain uses TRBV7-9 with TRBJ1-1; TCRdb's D gene call, TRBD1, goes unchecked for lack of DNA. This CDR3 spans 12 amino acids. CDR1 and CDR2 (germline): SEHNR, FQNEAQ (reference sequence).

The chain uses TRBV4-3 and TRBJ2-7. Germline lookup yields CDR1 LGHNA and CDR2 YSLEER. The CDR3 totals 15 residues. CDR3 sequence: CASSQDSNKFYEQYF.